These 20 T cell receptor beta chains came from one sample sequenced in a study of spatial heterogeneity in lung cancer. TCRdb recomputed calls from the 5' RACE reads with MiXCR, one row per CDR3 protein. The sample lists about 17,000 distinct CDR3 sequences, 19% occurring once. As to time point: sample taken at primary tumor resection. Sequencing was performed on whole RNA extracted from tumor and nontumor lung tissue, or from frozen PBMC, and the material was left unsorted. Sample: PBMCs, taken at surgery. These receptors all stem from a male donor with early-stage non-small cell lung cancer.

The chain uses TRBV5-1 and TRBJ2-7, with no clear D. The CDR3 is 12 amino acids. Trimming shortened V by 4 bases and J by 7 bases, and 12 bases separated the two germline ends. The germline V gene encodes CDR1 SGHRS and CDR2 YFSETQ. The CDR3 is CASSVSLGEQYF. CDR3 in DNA: TGCGCCAGCAGCGTATCCCTTGGAGAGCAGTACTTC.

The V and J genes are TRBV5-1 and TRBJ1-2, with D perhaps matching TRBD1 (5 bases). The germline CDR1 and CDR2 sequences are SGHRS and YFSETQ. The V end was cut by 4 bases, the J end by 3 bases, with 13 bases between. CDR3 size: 14 residues. The CDR3 DNA sequence: TGCGCCAGCAGCCATGTTGGGGGTGACTATGGCTACACCTTC. Translation gives CASSHVGGDYGYTF.

This clonotype was picked up many times. V is TRBV5-4 and J is TRBJ1-1, with D possibly matching TRBD1 (5 bases). The V gene's germline CDR1 is SGHNT and CDR2 YYREEE (reference sequence). Trimming removed 0 bases at V and 8 bases at J, with 5 bases between. This CDR3 has 11 residues. The CDR3 is CASSLGDEAFF. DNA for the CDR3: TGTGCCAGCAGCTTGGGGGACGAAGCTTTCTTT.

This clonotype was counted many times. The chain recombines TRBV5-1 with TRBJ2-7; 14 bases align to TRBD2. This CDR3 is 15 amino acids long. V lost 4 bases, J lost 3 bases, and 3 bases stayed unmatched. The germline V gene has CDR1 SGHRS and CDR2 YFSETQ. The CDR3 nucleotides are TGCGCCAGCAGCCGGGGACTAGCGGGGGACTACGAGCAGTACTTC. This encodes CASSRGLAGDYEQYF.

In this sample, this clonotype turned up many times. The J gene is TRBJ1-1, the V gene TRBV27; perhaps TRBD1 as D (5 bases). In germline, CDR1 is MNHEY, CDR2 SMNVEV (reference sequence). Trimming removed 7 bases from V and 9 bases from J, with 21 bases in between. The CDR3 length is 14 residues. The CDR3 region has the DNA TGTGCCAGCAACCCCCTCCGGGACGGCGAGAAAGCTTTCTTT. Protein sequence: CASNPLRDGEKAFF.

The sample holds a few counts of this clonotype. This chain links TRBV2 with TRBJ2-3, with unresolved D. The germline V gene has CDR1 SNHLY and CDR2 FYNNEI. CDR3 length: 14 amino acids. Trimming cost V 3 bases and J 2 bases, with 9 bases left between them. The CDR3 reads CASSDTGLTDTQYF. CDR3 DNA sequence: TGTGCCAGCAGTGATACCGGCCTCACAGATACGCAGTATTTT.

In its sample, this clonotype was seen many times. The rearrangement joins TRBV28 to TRBJ2-7, with 8 bases that match TRBD2. CDR1 is MDHEN and CDR2 is SYDVKM in the germline V gene. The CDR3 totals 15 residues. The J segment lost 5 bases and the V segment lost 6 bases, leaving 12 bases of the junction unmatched. The CDR3 region has the DNA TGTGCCAGCAGCCAAACTCGGGGGGGCTTGGACGAGCAGTACTTC. Translated, it gives CASSQTRGGLDEQYF.

As regards this clonotype: This may be a read error: a much more frequent sequence differs by one nucleotide. This chain links TRBV12-3 or TRBV12-4 with TRBJ1-3, with TRBD1 as a possible D gene (5 bases). The CDR3 length is 11 residues. The CDR3 sequence: CASSLGEGPFF. The CDR3 DNA is TGTGCCAGCAGTTTGGGCGAGGGGCCCTTTTTT.

The DNA for the CDR3 is TGTGCCAGCAGCCGTTCAGGCGGACAGGTTAATGGCTACACCTTC. This encodes CASSRSGGQVNGYTF. The rearrangement uses TRBV3-1 and TRBJ1-2, with 7 bases aligning to TRBD1. V trimming: 4 bases; J trimming: 6 bases; junction bases outside the gene matches: 11. The CDR3 has 15 amino acids. From germline, CDR1 is LGHDT and CDR2 YNNKEL (reference sequence).

This clonotype has a count of ten or more. Its ends do not fully match the called genes, so a read error is possible. The rearrangement joins TRBV7-7 to TRBJ2-1; 13 nucleotides agree with TRBD2. The CDR3 spans 16 residues. Germline CDR1 reads SSHAT; CDR2 reads FNYEAQ (reference sequence). This chain's CDR3 is CASSLGLAGAFNEQFF. CDR3 sequence (DNA): TGTGCTAGCAGCTTAGGACTAGCGGGGGCCTTCAATGAGCAGTTCTTC.

This clonotype was detected a few times. The chain recombines TRBV7-8 with TRBJ1-1, with D possibly TRBD1 on 6 matching bases. The CDR3 consists of 12 residues. Trimming removed 5 bases from V and 6 bases from J, with 10 bases in between. The germline V gene encodes CDR1 SGHVS and CDR2 FQNEAQ. CDR3 region: CASSPGTPEAFF. The CDR3 region has the DNA TGTGCCAGCAGCCCTGGGACACCTGAAGCTTTCTTT.

V is TRBV27 and J is TRBJ2-3, with 8 bases fitting TRBD2. The J segment lost 2 bases and the V segment lost 8 bases, leaving 6 bases of the junction unmatched. The germline CDR1 and CDR2 sequences are MNHEY and SMNVEV (reference sequence). The CDR3 sequence is 14 residues long. CDR3 sequence reads: CASGSGGPTDTQYF. In DNA, the CDR3 is TGTGCCAGCGGGTCGGGGGGGCCCACAGATACGCAGTATTTT.

The rearrangement links TRBV20-1 to TRBJ2-1; no firm D call. Germline CDR1 and CDR2: DFQATT and SNEGSKA (reference sequence). V shed 3 bases and J shed 7 bases, with 7 bases lying between them. The CDR3 extends over 11 amino acids. Written as DNA, the CDR3 is TGCAGTGCTAGGCGTGAAAATGAGCAGTTCTTC. It encodes CSARRENEQFF.

This clonotype was recorded many times. The chain uses TRBV7-9 and TRBJ2-5, with 13 bases aligning to TRBD2. The CDR3 loop spans 15 amino acids. V lost 4 bases and J lost 5; bases outside the gene matches: 4. Looked up from germline, CDR1 is SEHNR and CDR2 is FQNEAQ (reference sequence). As DNA, the CDR3 is TGTGCCAGCAGCTCCACGACTAGCGGGGGGGAGACCCAGTACTTC. Protein product: CASSSTTSGGETQYF.

This clonotype was counted a few times. The chain couples TRBV30 to TRBJ2-3, with 12 bases identical to TRBD2. Germline V gene sequence: CDR1 GTSNPN, CDR2 SVGIG (reference sequence). The CDR3 contains 15 residues. Losses at the gene ends were 1 base for V and 2 bases for J; bases not matched to a gene: 1. The CDR3 coding sequence is TGTGCCTGGAGTGGGACTAGCGGGGTCACAGATACGCAGTATTTT. This codes for CAWSGTSGVTDTQYF.

This clonotype is medium-sized within its sample. The chain couples TRBV7-3 to TRBJ2-6; D remains unclear. CDR1 SGHTA and CDR2 FQGTGA come from the germline V gene. CDR3 length: 15 residues. Trimming cost V 4 bases and J 0 bases, with 7 bases left between them. The CDR3 coding sequence is TGTGCCAGCAGCTCCTTGAGCTCTGGGGCCAACGTCCTGACTTTC. This gives the protein CASSSLSSGANVLTF.

The chain uses TRBV5-6 and TRBJ1-6, with 9 bases fitting TRBD1. Germline CDR1 SGHDT, CDR2 YYEEEE. This CDR3 has 16 amino acids. With 0 bases clipped from V and 5 bases from J, the junction kept 3 bases outside the gene matches. The CDR3 is CASSLDGQGNNSPLHF. CDR3 bases: TGTGCCAGCAGCTTGGACGGACAGGGGAATAATTCACCCCTCCACTTT.

This clonotype is deemed medium-sized. The J gene is TRBJ2-3, the V gene TRBV3-1; possibly TRBD1 or TRBD2 for D (5 bases each). The CDR3 spans 17 residues. CDR1 LGHDT and CDR2 YNNKEL come from the germline V gene (reference sequence). V was pared by 1 base and J by 7 bases, with 21 bases between. Here the CDR3 reads CASSQGRLGTPPNTQYF. CDR3 nucleotides: TGTGCCAGCAGCCAAGGTCGCCTCGGGACCCCTCCGAATACGCAGTATTTT.

The table lists this clonotype with many counts. The chain employs TRBV10-3 and TRBJ2-7; TRBD1 agrees at 10 bases. Trimming removed 2 bases from V and 5 bases from J; junction bases left unmatched: 6. This CDR3 spans 15 amino acids. CDR1 and CDR2 (germline): ENHRY, SYGVKD. For the CDR3, the DNA is TGTGCCATCAGTGAGCGGGGACAGGGGTTCGACGAGCAGTACTTC. This encodes CAISERGQGFDEQYF.

This clonotype was counted a single time. This chain joins TRBV6-5 and TRBJ1-5; no definite D call. V was cut by 6 bases and J by 2 bases, with 11 bases left in between. The CDR3 consists of 14 residues. CDR1 and CDR2 (germline): MNHEY, SVGAGI. The CDR3 here is CASSLQPGNQPQHF. The CDR3 DNA is TGTGCCAGCAGCCTTCAACCTGGCAATCAGCCCCAGCATTTT.